This entry lists 18 T cell receptor beta chains sequenced from one sample in a study of T cells in Graves' hyperthyroidism and ophthalmopathy (dated by TCRdb to the late 2010s). Library creation used multiplex PCR. The sample was run on an Illumina HiSeq 2000. The TCR beta CDR3 regions were amplified from RNA transcripts. The first round of RT-PCR for the TCR CDR3 was performed with the HTBI primer set and the Qiagen OneStep RT-PCR kit. TCRdb applied fastp at Q25 and MiXCR to the public reads, then kept only in-frame beta chains. Each entry is one CDR3 protein sequence, shown with its most common DNA and genes. In all, the sample holds 300,000 to 350,000 distinct CDR3 sequences, and less than 20% of those were seen once. The biggest ten clones account for around a sixth of the sample. The sequenced sample consisted of blood. These receptor sequences come from a woman aged 40 to 50 with Graves' ophthalmopathy.

This clonotype was detected ten times or more. The gene calls are TRBV6-5 and TRBJ1-5, with no clear D. The CDR3 has 13 amino acids. Trimming took 4 bases from V and 4 from J, leaving 8 bases between them. CDR1 MNHEY and CDR2 SVGAGI come from the germline V gene. Written as DNA, the CDR3 is TGTGCCAGCAGTTCCACTCAAAATCAGCCCCAGCATTTT. Its translation: CASSSTQNQPQHF.

In this sample, this clonotype turned up many times. The genes are TRBV28 and TRBJ1-2; tentatively, D is TRBD1 (6 bases). Between the trimmed V and J ends, which lost 8 bases and 4 bases, there was a span of 14 bases. This CDR3 is built from 13 residues. The germline V gene has CDR1 MDHEN and CDR2 SYDVKM. The CDR3 DNA is TGTGCCAGCGCGACAGGTCATTTCTATGGCTACACCTTC. It encodes CASATGHFYGYTF.

This clonotype was seen ten or more times. The V and J genes are TRBV20-1 and TRBJ2-7, with 8 nucleotides matching TRBD1. The CDR3 covers 14 residues. Germline V gene lookup returns CDR1 DFQATT and CDR2 SNEGSKA (reference sequence). J gave up 4 bases and V 0 bases, and 5 bases lay outside the gene matches. CDR3: CSARDPGQVYEQYF. In nucleotides, the CDR3 is TGCAGTGCTAGAGATCCGGGACAGGTTTACGAGCAGTACTTC.

The chain is built from TRBV20-1 and TRBJ2-5; D possibly corresponds to TRBD1 (5 bases). The CDR3 has 15 amino acids. Trimming took off 0 bases at V and 5 bases at J, with 16 bases between the two ends. CDR1 is DFQATT, CDR2 SNEGSKA, per germline (reference sequence). The CDR3 DNA reads as TGCAGTGCTAGAGACAGGGCGACCCAAGTGGAGACCCAGTACTTC. Protein: CSARDRATQVETQYF.

This clonotype was seen many times. The CDR3 DNA reads TGTGCCAGCAGCTTCAGCGGGAGAGGGACCGGGGAGCTGTTTTTT. Its protein is CASSFSGRGTGELFF. The chain carries TRBV7-2 and TRBJ2-2, with 8 nucleotides matching TRBD2. The V gene's germline CDR1 is SGHTA and CDR2 FQGNSA. Trimming took 3 bases from V and 5 from J; bases not matched to a gene: 5. The CDR3 sequence is 15 residues long.

The rearrangement links TRBV12-3 or TRBV12-4 to TRBJ2-5; possibly TRBD1 for D (6 bases). V was cut by 6 bases and J by 2 bases, with 13 bases left in between. There are 14 residues in the CDR3. DNA of the CDR3: TGTGCCAGCAGCCTCGGACAGAAGCAAGAGACCCAGTACTTC. Amino acids: CASSLGQKQETQYF.

V is TRBV7-2 and J is TRBJ2-7; 11 nucleotides match TRBD2. Trimming cost V 0 bases and J 1 base; bases outside gene matches: 2. This CDR3 has 16 amino acids. Germline V gene data show CDR1 as SGHTA and CDR2 as FQGNSA. CDR3 sequence reads: CASSLASSGGSYEQYF. The CDR3 nucleotides read TGTGCCAGCAGCTTAGCGTCTAGCGGGGGGTCCTACGAGCAGTACTTC.

This clonotype was counted many times. The V call is TRBV6-5, the J call TRBJ2-2, with D possibly being TRBD1 (5 bases). Germline lookup yields CDR1 MNHEY and CDR2 SVGAGI. This CDR3 comprises 16 residues. Trimming stripped 1 base from V and 2 bases from J, with 11 bases between. CDR3 sequence reads: CASSYWAQGNTGELFF. CDR3 nucleotides: TGTGCCAGCAGTTACTGGGCCCAGGGTAACACCGGGGAGCTGTTTTTT.

This clonotype was seen repeatedly, ten times or more. This rearrangement joins TRBV27 to TRBJ1-1; D not certain. The germline V gene has CDR1 MNHEY and CDR2 SMNVEV (reference sequence). The CDR3 is 13 residues long. V was cut by 5 bases and J by 4 bases, with 11 bases left in between. CDR3 nucleotide sequence: TGTGCCAGCAGTCTGTCGGGATTCACTGAAGCTTTCTTT. Translation: CASSLSGFTEAFF.

In its sample, this clonotype was seen many times. V usage is TRBV20-1 and J usage is TRBJ2-4; D is unclear. Germline V gene data show CDR1 as DFQATT and CDR2 as SNEGSKA (reference sequence). V was shortened by 5 bases and J by 1 base, with 15 bases between the two germline ends. CDR3 length: 15 residues. The CDR3 DNA reads TGCAGTGCTCCTCCCCCTGACGGCGCCAAAAACATTCAGTACTTC. Its protein product is CSAPPPDGAKNIQYF.

Ten or more counts support this clonotype. The J gene is TRBJ2-6, the V gene TRBV7-2; no definite D call. V lost 11 bases and J 4 bases, leaving 15 bases between the germline ends. This CDR3 has 14 amino acids. Looked up from germline, CDR1 is SGHTA and CDR2 is FQGNSA. The CDR3 reads CAGITSSGANVLTF. The CDR3 DNA is TGTGCCGGTATAACGAGTTCAGGGGCCAACGTCCTGACTTTC. The full variable domain, its missing parts supplied by reference TRBV7-2 and TRBJ2-6, is GAGVSQSPSNKVTEKGKDVELRCDPISGHTALYWYRQSLGQGLEFLIYFQGNSAPDKSGLPSDRFSAERTGGSVSTLTIQRTQQEDSAVYLCAGITSSGANVLTFGAGSRLTVL.

This clonotype was detected ten times or more. This chain uses TRBV5-1 with TRBJ1-1; D is perhaps TRBD1 (6 bases). Germline CDR1 SGHRS, CDR2 YFSETQ. Trimming removed 0 bases from V and 1 base from J, with 10 bases in between. This CDR3 contains 15 residues. CDR3 bases: TGCGCCAGCAGCTTGGGGACAGATGGGAACACTGAAGCTTTCTTT. Translating gives CASSLGTDGNTEAFF.

Of note for this clonotype: At one end, the junction sequence differs from germline, possibly due to a read error. The genes are TRBV27 and TRBJ1-2; D call uncertain. Germline CDR1 is MNHEY and CDR2 is SMNVEV (reference sequence). This CDR3 comprises 14 residues. The CDR3 sequence is CASRGIGNIYGYIF. CDR3 nucleotide sequence: TGTGCCAGCAGAGGGATAGGGAACATCTATGGCTACATCTTC.

This clonotype has at least ten counts. The chain employs TRBV4-1 and TRBJ1-1, with D possibly being TRBD1 (5 bases). The V end lost 2 bases, the J end lost 5 bases, and 15 bases lay between the germline ends. Germline V CDR1 and CDR2: MGHRA, YSYEKL. This CDR3 region has 15 residues. As DNA, the CDR3 is TGCGCCAGCAGCCAAACGATTCGTGGGGGGACTGAAGCTTTCTTT. It translates to CASSQTIRGGTEAFF.

The rearrangement links TRBV2 to TRBJ2-4; D not resolved. The V gene's germline CDR1 is SNHLY and CDR2 FYNNEI. V was pared by 4 bases and J by 1 base, with 8 bases between. The CDR3 consists of 14 residues. CDR3 sequence reads: CASSARVAKNIQYF. CDR3 sequence (DNA): TGTGCCAGCAGTGCAAGGGTTGCCAAAAACATTCAGTACTTC.

This clonotype was seen repeatedly, ten times or more. The chain is built from TRBV28 and TRBJ2-5, with D maybe TRBD2 (6 bases). The CDR3 totals 15 residues. Per germline, CDR1 MDHEN and CDR2 SYDVKM. The V end was cut by 5 bases, the J end by 2 bases, with 15 bases between. CDR3 loop: CASSQHPEGQETQYF. DNA of the CDR3: TGTGCCAGCAGTCAACACCCGGAGGGACAAGAGACCCAGTACTTC.

In this sample, this clonotype turned up many times. The chain's CDR3 is CASVRDSVSYEQYF. The CDR3 coding sequence is TGTGCCAGCGTACGCGACAGCGTCTCCTACGAGCAGTACTTC. This rearrangement joins TRBV28 to TRBJ2-7, with D possibly TRBD1 on 5 matching bases. CDR1 is MDHEN, CDR2 SYDVKM, per germline. V shed 8 bases and J shed 0 bases, with 14 bases lying between them. The CDR3 length is 14 residues.

V usage is TRBV28 and J usage is TRBJ2-7, with 7 nucleotides matching TRBD2. V shed 7 bases and J 5 bases; nucleotides not matched to a gene: 11. The CDR3 loop spans 14 amino acids. The germline CDR1 and CDR2 sequences are MDHEN and SYDVKM. DNA for the CDR3: TGTGCCAGCAAACTCGCGGGGGATCATAACGAGCAGTACTTC. Its protein is CASKLAGDHNEQYF.